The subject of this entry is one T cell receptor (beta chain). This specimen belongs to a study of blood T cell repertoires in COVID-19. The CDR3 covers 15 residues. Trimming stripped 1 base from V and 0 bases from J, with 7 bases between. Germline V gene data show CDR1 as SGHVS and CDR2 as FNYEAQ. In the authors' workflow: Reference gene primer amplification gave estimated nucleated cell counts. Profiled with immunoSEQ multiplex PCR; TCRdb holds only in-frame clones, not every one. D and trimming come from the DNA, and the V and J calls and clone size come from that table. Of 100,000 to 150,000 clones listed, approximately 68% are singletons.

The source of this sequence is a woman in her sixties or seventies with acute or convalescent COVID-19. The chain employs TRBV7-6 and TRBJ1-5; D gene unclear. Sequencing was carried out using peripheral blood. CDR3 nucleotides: TGTGCCAGCAGCTTAGGAGGCGGTAGCAATCAGCCCCAGCATTTT. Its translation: CASSLGGGSNQPQHF.